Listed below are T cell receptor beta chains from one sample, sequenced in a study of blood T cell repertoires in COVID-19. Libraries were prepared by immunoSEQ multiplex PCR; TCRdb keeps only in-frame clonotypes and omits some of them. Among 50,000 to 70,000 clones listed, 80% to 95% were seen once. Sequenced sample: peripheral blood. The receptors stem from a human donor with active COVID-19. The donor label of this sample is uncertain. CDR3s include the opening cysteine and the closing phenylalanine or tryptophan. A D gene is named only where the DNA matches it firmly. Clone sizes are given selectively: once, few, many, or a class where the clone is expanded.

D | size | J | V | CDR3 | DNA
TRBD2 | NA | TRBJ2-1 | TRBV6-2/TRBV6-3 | CASSYGRTSARNEQFF | TGTGCCAGCAGTTACGGGAGGACTAGCGCGCGCAATGAGCAGTTCTTC
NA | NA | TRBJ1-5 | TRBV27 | CASSFLPRGAQPQHF | TGTGCCAGCAGTTTCCTTCCCCGGGGAGCCCAGCCCCAGCATTTT
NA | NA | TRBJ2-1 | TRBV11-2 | CASSYQGGEQFF | TGTGCCAGCAGCTACCAAGGAGGTGAGCAGTTCTTC
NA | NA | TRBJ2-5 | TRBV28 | CASSGVTGRVETQYF | TGTGCCAGCAGTGGAGTGACCGGCAGGGTAGAGACCCAGTACTTC
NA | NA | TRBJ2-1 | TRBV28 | CASSLIQGGQFF | TGTGCCAGCAGTTTAATCCAGGGAGGTCAGTTCTTC
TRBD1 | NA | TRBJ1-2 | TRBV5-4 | CASRYDRGNYGYTF | TGTGCCAGCAGATATGACAGGGGCAACTATGGCTACACCTTC
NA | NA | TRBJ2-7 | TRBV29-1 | CSVEAGPYEQYF | TGCAGCGTTGAGGCAGGGCCCTACGAGCAGTACTTC
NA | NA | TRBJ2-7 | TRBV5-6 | CASSLGQASYEQYF | TGTGCCAGCAGCTTGGGGCAGGCTTCCTACGAGCAGTACTTC
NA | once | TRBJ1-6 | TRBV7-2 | CASSITVYNSPLHF | TGTGCCAGCAGCATAACGGTCTATAATTCACCCCTCCACTTT
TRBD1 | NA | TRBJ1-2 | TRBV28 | CASRPTGGIYGYTF | TGTGCCAGCAGACCCACAGGGGGGATCTATGGCTACACCTTC
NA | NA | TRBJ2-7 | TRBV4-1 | CASSQAGGSEQYF | TGCGCCAGCAGCCAAGCTGGAGGGAGTGAGCAGTACTTC
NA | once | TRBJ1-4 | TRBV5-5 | CASSLVPYHTTNEKLFF | TGTGCCAGCAGCTTGGTCCCTTACCACACAACTAATGAAAAACTGTTTTTT
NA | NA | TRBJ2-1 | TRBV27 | CASSSLSTFVSYNEQFF | TGTGCCAGCAGTTCCTTATCGACATTCGTATCCTACAATGAGCAGTTCTTC
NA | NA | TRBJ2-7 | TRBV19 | CASSVHLTSSSPYEQYF | TGTGCCAGTAGTGTGCACCTCACTAGCTCTTCACCCTACGAGCAGTACTTC
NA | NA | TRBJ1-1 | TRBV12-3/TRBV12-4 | CASRSVTEAFF | TGTGCCAGCAGGTCCGTCACTGAAGCTTTCTTT
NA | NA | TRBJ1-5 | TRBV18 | CASSPGTYSNQPQHF | TGTGCCAGCTCACCGGGGACATATAGCAATCAGCCCCAGCATTTT
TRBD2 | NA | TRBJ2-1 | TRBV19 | CASSIVSGLVGNEQFF | TGTGCCAGTAGTATAGTCTCAGGACTAGTGGGCAATGAGCAGTTCTTC
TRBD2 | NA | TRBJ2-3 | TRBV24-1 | CANVLAERPDTQYF | TGTGCCAACGTCCTAGCGGAGCGGCCAGATACGCAGTATTTT
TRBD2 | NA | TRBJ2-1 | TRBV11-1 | CASSLIREGEQFF | TGTGCCAGCAGCTTGATCCGGGAGGGTGAGCAGTTCTTC
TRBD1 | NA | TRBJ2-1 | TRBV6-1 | CASSERTGGNEQFF | TGTGCCAGCAGTGAGAGGACAGGGGGTAATGAGCAGTTCTTC
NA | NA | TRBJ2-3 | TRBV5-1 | CASSLAPSGTDTQYF | TGCGCCAGCAGCTTGGCCCCTTCGGGCACAGATACGCAGTATTTT
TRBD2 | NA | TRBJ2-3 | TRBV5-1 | CASHLMASGRAITDTQYF | TGCGCCAGTCACCTGATGGCTAGCGGGAGGGCGATCACAGATACGCAGTATTTT
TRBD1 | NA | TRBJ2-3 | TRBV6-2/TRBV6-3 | CASSAIQGTTSTDTQYF | TGTGCCAGCAGTGCAATACAGGGGACGACTAGCACAGATACGCAGTATTTT
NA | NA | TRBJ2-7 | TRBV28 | CASRDSRAIYEQYF | TGTGCCAGCAGGGACAGTAGGGCGATCTACGAGCAGTACTTC
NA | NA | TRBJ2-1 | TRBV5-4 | CASSLSTSGEQFF | TGTGCCAGCAGCTTGAGTACATCGGGGGAGCAGTTCTTC
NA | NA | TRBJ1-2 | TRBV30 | CALQGDSDYGYTF | TGTGCCTTACAGGGTGATAGTGACTATGGCTACACCTTC
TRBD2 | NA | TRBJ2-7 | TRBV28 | CASSSRSGRDYEQYF | TGTGCCAGCAGTTCCCGGAGCGGGAGAGACTACGAGCAGTACTTC
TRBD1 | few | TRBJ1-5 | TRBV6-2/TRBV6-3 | CASSPEDRGRRPQHF | TGTGCCAGCAGTCCAGAGGACAGGGGGCGGCGGCCCCAGCATTTT
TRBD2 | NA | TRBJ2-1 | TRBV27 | CASSWTSGNEQFF | TGTGCCAGCAGTTGGACTAGCGGCAATGAGCAGTTCTTC
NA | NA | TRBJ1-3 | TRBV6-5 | CASSFRESSGNTIYF | TGTGCCAGCAGTTTCCGGGAAAGCTCTGGAAACACCATATATTTT
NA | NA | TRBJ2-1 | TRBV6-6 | CASSQYRSSYNEQFF | TGTGCCAGCAGTCAGTACCGGAGCTCCTACAATGAGCAGTTCTTC
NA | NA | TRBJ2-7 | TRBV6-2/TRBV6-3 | CASSPDSAYEQYF | TGTGCCAGCAGCCCCGACAGTGCCTACGAGCAGTACTTC